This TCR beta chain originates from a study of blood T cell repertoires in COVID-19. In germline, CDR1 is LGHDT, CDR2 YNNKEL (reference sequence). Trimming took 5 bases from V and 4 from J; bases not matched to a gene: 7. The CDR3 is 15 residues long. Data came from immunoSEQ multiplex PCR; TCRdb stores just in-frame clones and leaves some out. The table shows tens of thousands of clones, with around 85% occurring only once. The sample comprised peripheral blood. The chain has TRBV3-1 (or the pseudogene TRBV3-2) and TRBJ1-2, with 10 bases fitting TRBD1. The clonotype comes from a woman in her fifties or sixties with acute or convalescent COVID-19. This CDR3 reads CASSDRDRGGYGYTF. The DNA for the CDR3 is TGTGCCAGCAGCGATCGGGACAGGGGAGGCTATGGCTACACCTTC.